The T cell receptor (beta chain) under discussion was sequenced for a study of cytomegalovirus exposure and HLA in healthy donors. Generated by immunoSEQ multiplex PCR, the TCRdb table keeps only in-frame clones and is missing some. The table includes about 120,000 clones, approximately 87% detected once. V was clipped by 0 bases and J by 4 bases; unmatched bases: 10. Germline assignment: CDR1 MNHNS and CDR2 SASEGT. This CDR3 is 17 amino acids long. Donors were drawn from the approximately 130-subject validation cohort, separate from the roughly 700-subject first cohort. The chain carries TRBV6-1 and TRBJ2-7, with 9 bases identical to TRBD2. The sequencing sample was made of PBMCs. The TCR sequence derives from a woman aged 25 to 39 in good health and CMV-seronegative. The CDR3 here is CASSEARGGARWYEQYF. In nucleotides, the CDR3 is TGTGCCAGCAGTGAAGCGCGGGGGGGGGCCCGGTGGTACGAGCAGTACTTC.